This T cell receptor beta chain was sequenced for a study of shared clonotypes between healthy human individuals. Whole-study context: Three plates were used per donor for CD4 naive, three for CD4 memory, two for CD8 naive and one for CD8 memory. The study's findings and limits: Compared with clonotypes that all four donors shared, non-shared clonotypes had lower generation probabilities.

Trimming stripped 2 bases from V and 3 bases from J, with 12 bases between. The germline V gene encodes CDR1 SGHNT and CDR2 YENEEA. CDR3 length: 15 residues. Template for every sorted-subset replicate PCR totaled approximately 200 ng DNA, around 32,000 T cell genomes. The assay was immunoSEQ multiplex PCR, and TCRdb's table has in-frame clones only and misses some. The sample comprises some 2,100,000 clones, approximately 95% of which are singletons, and 0.1% to 0.15% rests with the top ten. Comment on this clone: Its antigen remains unknown. Different DNA sequences within this sample yield the same CDR3.

The clonotype originates from a young man in good health. Sequencing was carried out using naive CD4+ T cells sorted from blood. The subset was: CD45RA+ positively selected. The rearrangement joins TRBV11-3 to TRBJ2-3; D is uncertain. The CDR3 coding sequence is TGTGCCAGCAGCTTAAGAGGTGGTCGGACAGATACGCAGTATTTT. Its translation: CASSLRGGRTDTQYF.